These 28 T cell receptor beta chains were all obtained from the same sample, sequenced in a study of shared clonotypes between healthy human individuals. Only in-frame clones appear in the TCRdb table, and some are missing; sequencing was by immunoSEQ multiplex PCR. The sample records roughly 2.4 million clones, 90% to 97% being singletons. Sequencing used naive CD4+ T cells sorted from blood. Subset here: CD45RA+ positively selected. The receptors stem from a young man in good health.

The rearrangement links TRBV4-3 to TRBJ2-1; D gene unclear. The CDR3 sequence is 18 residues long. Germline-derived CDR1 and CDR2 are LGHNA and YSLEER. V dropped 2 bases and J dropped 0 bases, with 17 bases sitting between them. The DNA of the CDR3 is TGCGCCAGCAGCCAAATCGGGTTATGGCAAAGCTCCTACAATGAGCAGTTCTTC. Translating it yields CASSQIGLWQSSYNEQFF.

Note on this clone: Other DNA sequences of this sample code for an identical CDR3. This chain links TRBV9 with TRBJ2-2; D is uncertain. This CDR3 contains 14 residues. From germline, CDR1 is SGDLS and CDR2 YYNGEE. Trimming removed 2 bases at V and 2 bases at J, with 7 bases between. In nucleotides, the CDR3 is TGTGCCAGCAGCGTTGGCACCAACACCGGGGAGCTGTTTTTT. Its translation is CASSVGTNTGELFF.

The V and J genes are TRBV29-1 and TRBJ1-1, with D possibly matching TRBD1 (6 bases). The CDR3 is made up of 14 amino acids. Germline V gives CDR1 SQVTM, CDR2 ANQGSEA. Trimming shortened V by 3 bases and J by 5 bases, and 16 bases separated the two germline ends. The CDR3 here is CSVDPGRGRTEAFF. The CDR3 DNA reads TGCAGCGTTGACCCGGGCAGGGGAAGGACTGAAGCTTTCTTT.

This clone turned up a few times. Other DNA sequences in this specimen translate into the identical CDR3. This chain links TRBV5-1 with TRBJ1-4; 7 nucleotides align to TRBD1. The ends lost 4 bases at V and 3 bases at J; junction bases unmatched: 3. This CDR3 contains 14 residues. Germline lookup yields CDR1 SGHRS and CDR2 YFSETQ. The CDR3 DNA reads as TGCGCCAGCAGCCTAGACAGGGCTAATGAAAAACTGTTTTTT. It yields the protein CASSLDRANEKLFF.

This CDR3 reads CARPSSTDTQYF. CDR3 sequence (DNA): TGCGCCAGGCCTAGTAGCACAGATACGCAGTATTTT. The chain has TRBV5-1 and TRBJ2-3; D is undetermined. The CDR3 is 12 amino acids. CDR1 and CDR2 from the germline V gene are SGHRS and YFSETQ. Trimming cost V 8 bases and J 0 bases, with 7 bases left between them.

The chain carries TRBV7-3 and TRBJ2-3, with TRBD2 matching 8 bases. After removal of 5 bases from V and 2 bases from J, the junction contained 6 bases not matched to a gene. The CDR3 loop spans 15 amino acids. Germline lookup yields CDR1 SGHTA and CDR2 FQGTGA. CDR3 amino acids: CASSRSGAVTDTQYF. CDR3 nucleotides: TGTGCCAGCAGCCGTAGCGGGGCTGTCACAGATACGCAGTATTTT.

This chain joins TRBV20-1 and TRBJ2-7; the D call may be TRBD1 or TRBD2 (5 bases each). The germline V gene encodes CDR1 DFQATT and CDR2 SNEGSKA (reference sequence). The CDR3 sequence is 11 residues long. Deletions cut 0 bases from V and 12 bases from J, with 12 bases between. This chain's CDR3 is CSARESGTAYF. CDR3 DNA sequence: TGCAGTGCTAGAGAATCCGGGACGGCGTACTTC.

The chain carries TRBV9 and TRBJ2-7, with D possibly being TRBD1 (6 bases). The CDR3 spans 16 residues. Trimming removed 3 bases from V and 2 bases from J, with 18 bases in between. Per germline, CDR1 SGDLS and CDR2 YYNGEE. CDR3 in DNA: TGTGCCAGCAGCGCGGATCTTGGGGGCCCTGCCTACGAGCAGTACTTC. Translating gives CASSADLGGPAYEQYF.

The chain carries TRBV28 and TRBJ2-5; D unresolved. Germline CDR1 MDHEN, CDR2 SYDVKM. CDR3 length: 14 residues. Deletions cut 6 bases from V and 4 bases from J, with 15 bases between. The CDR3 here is CASSPKQWGETQYF. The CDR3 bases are TGTGCCAGCAGCCCTAAACAGTGGGGAGAGACCCAGTACTTC.

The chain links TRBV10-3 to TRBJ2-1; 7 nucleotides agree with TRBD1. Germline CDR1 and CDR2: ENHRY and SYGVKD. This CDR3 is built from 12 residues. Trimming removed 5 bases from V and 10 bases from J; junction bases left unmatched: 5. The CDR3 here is CAISTGQAEQFF. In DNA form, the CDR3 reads TGTGCCATCAGTACAGGACAGGCCGAGCAGTTCTTC.

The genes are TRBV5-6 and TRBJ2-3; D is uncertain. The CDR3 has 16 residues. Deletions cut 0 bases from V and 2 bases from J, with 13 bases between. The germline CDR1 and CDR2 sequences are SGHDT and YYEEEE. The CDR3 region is CASSLDPGPNTDTQYF. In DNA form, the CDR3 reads TGTGCCAGCAGCTTGGATCCAGGCCCAAACACAGATACGCAGTATTTT. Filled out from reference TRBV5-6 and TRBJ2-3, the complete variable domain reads DAGVTQSPTHLIKTRGQQVTLRCSPKSGHDTVSWYQQALGQGPQFIFQYYEEEERQRGNFPDRFSGHQFPNYSSELNVNALLLGDSALYLCASSLDPGPNTDTQYFGPGTRLTVL.

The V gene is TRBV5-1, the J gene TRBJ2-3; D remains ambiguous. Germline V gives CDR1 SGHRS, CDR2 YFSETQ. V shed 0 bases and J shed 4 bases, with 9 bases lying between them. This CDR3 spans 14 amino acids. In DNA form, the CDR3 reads TGCGCCAGCAGCTTGGGGCATACCTCAGATACGCAGTATTTT. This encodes CASSLGHTSDTQYF.

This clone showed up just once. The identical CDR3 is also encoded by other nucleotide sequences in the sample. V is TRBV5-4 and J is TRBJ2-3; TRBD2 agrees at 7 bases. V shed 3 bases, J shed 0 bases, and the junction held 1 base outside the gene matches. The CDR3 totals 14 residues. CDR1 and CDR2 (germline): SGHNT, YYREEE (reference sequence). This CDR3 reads CASSSLASTDTQYF. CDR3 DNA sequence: TGTGCCAGCAGCTCACTAGCGAGCACAGATACGCAGTATTTT.

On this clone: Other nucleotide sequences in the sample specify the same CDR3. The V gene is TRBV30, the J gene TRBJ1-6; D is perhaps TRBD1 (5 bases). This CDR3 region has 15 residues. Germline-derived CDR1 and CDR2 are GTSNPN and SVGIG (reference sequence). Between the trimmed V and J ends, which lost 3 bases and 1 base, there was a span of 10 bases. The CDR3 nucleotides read TGTGCCTGGAGCGCCGGGGGTTCCTATAATTCACCCCTCCACTTT. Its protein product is CAWSAGGSYNSPLHF. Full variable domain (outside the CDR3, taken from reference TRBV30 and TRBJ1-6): SQTIHQWPATLVQPVGSPLSLECTVEGTSNPNLYWYRQAAGRGLQLLFYSVGIGQISSEVPQNLSASRPQDRQFILSSKKLLLSDSGFYLCAWSAGGSYNSPLHFGNGTRLTVT.

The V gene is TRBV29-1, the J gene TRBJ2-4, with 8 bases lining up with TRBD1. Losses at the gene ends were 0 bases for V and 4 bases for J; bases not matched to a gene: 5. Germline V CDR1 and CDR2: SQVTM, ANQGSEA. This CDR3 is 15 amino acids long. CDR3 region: CSVEDPGTGKNIQYF. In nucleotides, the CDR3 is TGCAGCGTTGAAGATCCAGGGACAGGTAAAAACATTCAGTACTTC.

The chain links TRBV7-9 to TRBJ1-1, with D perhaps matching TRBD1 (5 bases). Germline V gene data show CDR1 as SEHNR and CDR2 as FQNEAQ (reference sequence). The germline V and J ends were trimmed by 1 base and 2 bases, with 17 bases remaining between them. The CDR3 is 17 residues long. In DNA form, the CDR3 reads TGTGCCAGCAGCTTAGATGGCGGGGACCGTTCTAACACTGAAGCTTTCTTT. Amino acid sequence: CASSLDGGDRSNTEAFF.

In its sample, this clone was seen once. The CDR3 here is CASSPRRDYNEQFF. For the CDR3, the DNA is TGTGCCAGTAGTCCCAGACGGGACTACAATGAGCAGTTCTTC. The chain combines TRBV19 with TRBJ2-1; a weak D match, TRBD2 (5 bases). Trimming shortened V by 5 bases and J by 3 bases, and 11 bases separated the two germline ends. Germline V gives CDR1 LNHDA, CDR2 SQIVND (reference sequence). The CDR3 is made up of 14 amino acids.

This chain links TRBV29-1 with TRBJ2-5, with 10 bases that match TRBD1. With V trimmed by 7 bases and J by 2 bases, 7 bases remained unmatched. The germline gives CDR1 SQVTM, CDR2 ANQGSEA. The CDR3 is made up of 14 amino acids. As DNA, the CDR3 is TGCAGCGGTACCCGGGACAGGGGTCAAGAGACCCAGTACTTC. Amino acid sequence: CSGTRDRGQETQYF.

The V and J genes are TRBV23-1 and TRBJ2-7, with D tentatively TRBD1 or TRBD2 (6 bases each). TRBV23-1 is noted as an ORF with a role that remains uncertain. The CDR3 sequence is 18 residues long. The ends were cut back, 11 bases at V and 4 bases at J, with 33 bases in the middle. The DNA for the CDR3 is TGCGCCGAAACGGGGGCCCTTACATCCGTGAGAAAAACTTACGAGCAGTACTTC. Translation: CAETGALTSVRKTYEQYF.

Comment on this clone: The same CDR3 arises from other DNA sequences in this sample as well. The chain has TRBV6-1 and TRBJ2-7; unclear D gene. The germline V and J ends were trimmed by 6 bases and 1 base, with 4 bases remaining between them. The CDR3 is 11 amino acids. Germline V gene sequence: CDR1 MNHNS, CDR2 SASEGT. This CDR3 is CASRLSYEQYF. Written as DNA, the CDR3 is TGTGCCAGCAGGTTATCCTACGAGCAGTACTTC.

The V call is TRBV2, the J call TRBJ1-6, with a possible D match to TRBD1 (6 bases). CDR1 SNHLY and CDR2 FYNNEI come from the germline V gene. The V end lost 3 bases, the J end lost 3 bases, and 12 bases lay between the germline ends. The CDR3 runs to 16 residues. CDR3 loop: CASSEGAAIYNSPLHF. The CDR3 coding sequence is TGTGCCAGCAGTGAGGGGGCAGCCATCTATAATTCACCCCTCCACTTT.

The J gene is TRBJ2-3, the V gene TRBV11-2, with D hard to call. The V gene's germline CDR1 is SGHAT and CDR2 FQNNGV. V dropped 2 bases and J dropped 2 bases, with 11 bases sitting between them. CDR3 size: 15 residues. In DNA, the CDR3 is TGTGCCAGCAGCTTAAGTGATGCCTCCACAGATACGCAGTATTTT. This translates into CASSLSDASTDTQYF.

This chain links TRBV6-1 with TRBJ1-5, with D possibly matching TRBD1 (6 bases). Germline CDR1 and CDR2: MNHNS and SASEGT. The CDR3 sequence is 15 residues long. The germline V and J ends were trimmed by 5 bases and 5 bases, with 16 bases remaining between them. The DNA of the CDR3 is TGTGCCAGCAGTAGGGGAGGGGACATGTATCAGCCCCAGCATTTT. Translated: CASSRGGDMYQPQHF.

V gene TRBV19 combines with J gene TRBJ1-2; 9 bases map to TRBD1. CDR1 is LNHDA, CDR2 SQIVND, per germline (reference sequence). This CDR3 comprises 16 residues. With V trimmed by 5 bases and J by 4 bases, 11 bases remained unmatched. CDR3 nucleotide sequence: TGTGCCAGTAGTCCTCTACAGGGGGCATTAGGCTATGGCTACACCTTC. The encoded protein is CASSPLQGALGYGYTF.

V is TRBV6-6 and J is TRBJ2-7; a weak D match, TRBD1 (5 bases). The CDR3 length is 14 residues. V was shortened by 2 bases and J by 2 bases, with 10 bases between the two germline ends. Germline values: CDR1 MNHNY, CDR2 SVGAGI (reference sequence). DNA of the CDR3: TGTGCCAGCAGTTACCCTACAGGAACCTACGAGCAGTACTTC. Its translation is CASSYPTGTYEQYF.

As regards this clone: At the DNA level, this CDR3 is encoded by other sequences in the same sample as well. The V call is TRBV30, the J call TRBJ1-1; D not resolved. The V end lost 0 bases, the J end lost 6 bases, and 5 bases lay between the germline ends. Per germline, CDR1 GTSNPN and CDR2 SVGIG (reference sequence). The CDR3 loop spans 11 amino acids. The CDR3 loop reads CAWSVRAEAFF. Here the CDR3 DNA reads TGTGCCTGGAGTGTAAGGGCTGAAGCTTTCTTT.

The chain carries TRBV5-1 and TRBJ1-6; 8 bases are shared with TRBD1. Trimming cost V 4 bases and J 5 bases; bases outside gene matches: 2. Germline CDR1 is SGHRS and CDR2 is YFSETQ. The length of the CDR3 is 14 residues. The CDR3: CASSATGDNSPLHF. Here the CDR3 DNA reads TGCGCCAGCAGCGCGACAGGGGATAATTCACCCCTCCACTTT.

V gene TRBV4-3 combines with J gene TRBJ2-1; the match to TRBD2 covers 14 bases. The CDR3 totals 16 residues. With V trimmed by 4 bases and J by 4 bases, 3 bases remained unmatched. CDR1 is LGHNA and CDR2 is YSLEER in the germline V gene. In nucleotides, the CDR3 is TGCGCCAGCAGCCTAAGGACTAGCGGGAGGTACAATGAGCAGTTCTTC. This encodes CASSLRTSGRYNEQFF.